This TCR beta chain was identified in a study of blood T cells in healthy people across ages. This clonotype was seen only a few times. Its target is not known. Regarding the study as a whole: A strong correlation was seen between TCR beta diversity and naive T cell percentage.

This CDR3 comprises 17 residues. With 1 base clipped from V and 3 bases from J, the junction kept 9 bases outside the gene matches. CDR1 is SGHRS and CDR2 is YFSETQ in the germline V gene. PCR was performed a second time for roughly 7 to 12 cycles using a sample-barcoded 5' primer and a J-beta primer mix. From the 5' RACE reads, TCRdb called clonotypes with MiXCR, one entry per CDR3 protein. Counted here are hundreds of thousands of distinct CDR3 sequences, roughly 26% occurring once; the ten biggest clones make up about 3%. The data were also submitted as part of a second study, on T cells of mothers and their children.

The chain combines TRBV5-1 with TRBJ2-3; 9 bases match TRBD2. The clonotype was recovered from a boy between 10 and 17 years old in good health. Input material: blood. CDR3 DNA: TGCGCCAGCAGCTTGAATGGGGGACTAGCATTAACAGATACGCAGTATTTT. Translation: CASSLNGGLALTDTQYF.